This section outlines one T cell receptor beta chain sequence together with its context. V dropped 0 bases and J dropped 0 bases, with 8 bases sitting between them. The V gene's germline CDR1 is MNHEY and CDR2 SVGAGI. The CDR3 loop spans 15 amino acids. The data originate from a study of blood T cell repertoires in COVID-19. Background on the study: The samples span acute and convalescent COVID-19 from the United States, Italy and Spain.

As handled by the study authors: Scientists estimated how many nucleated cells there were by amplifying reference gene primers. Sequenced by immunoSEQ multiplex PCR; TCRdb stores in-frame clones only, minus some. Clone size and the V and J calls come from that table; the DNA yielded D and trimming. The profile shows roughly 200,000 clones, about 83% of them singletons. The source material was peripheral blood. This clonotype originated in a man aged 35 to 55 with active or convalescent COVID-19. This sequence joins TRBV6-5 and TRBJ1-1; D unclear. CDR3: CASSYSQTVNTEAFF. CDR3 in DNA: TGTGCCAGCAGTTACTCACAGACGGTGAACACTGAAGCTTTCTTT.